This passage covers 17 T cell receptor beta chains from one sample sequenced in a study of OX40 agonist ivuxolimab in advanced cancers. Measured with immunoSEQ multiplex PCR; TCRdb has only the in-frame clones, and not every one. The sample lists roughly 25,000 clones; 88% were seen once. The input for sequencing was CD4+ or CD8+ T cells sorted from blood, taken in a trial of the OX40 agonist ivuxolimab. These receptors all come from an adult with an advanced solid tumor such as melanoma, head and neck, liver or kidney cancer.

The chain carries TRBV29-1 and TRBJ2-3; TRBD2 agrees at 10 bases. The CDR3 has 17 amino acids. Germline CDR1 and CDR2: SQVTM and ANQGSEA. After removal of 1 base from V and 6 bases from J, the junction contained 13 bases not matched to a gene. The CDR3 DNA is TGCAGCGTTGAAGGCGGCACTAGCGGGGAACTGGGGGATACGCAGTATTTT. Residues: CSVEGGTSGELGDTQYF.

This clone was found a few times. V gene TRBV15 combines with J gene TRBJ1-5; D not resolved. Germline assignment: CDR1 LNHNV and CDR2 YYDKDF (reference sequence). Trimming stripped 0 bases from V and 3 bases from J, with 9 bases between. This CDR3 spans 15 amino acids. The CDR3 DNA sequence: TGTGCCACCAGCAGAGATTACCAAGACAATCAGCCCCAGCATTTT. Encoded protein: CATSRDYQDNQPQHF.

The V call is TRBV4-1, the J call TRBJ2-7; D possibly corresponds to TRBD1 (6 bases). Trimming removed 0 bases from V and 1 base from J, with 13 bases in between. Germline loops: CDR1 MGHRA, CDR2 YSYEKL. The CDR3 consists of 16 residues. CDR3 loop: CASSQDQTGLSYEQYF. Written as DNA, the CDR3 is TGCGCCAGCAGCCAAGATCAGACAGGTTTGTCCTACGAGCAGTACTTC.

V gene TRBV29-1 combines with J gene TRBJ2-2, with D perhaps matching TRBD1 (5 bases). This CDR3 comprises 13 residues. The ends were cut back, 7 bases at V and 1 base at J, with 10 bases in the middle. CDR1 is SQVTM and CDR2 is ANQGSEA in the germline V gene. The CDR3 is CSAQTVNTGELFF. The CDR3 DNA reads as TGCAGCGCCCAGACAGTGAACACCGGGGAGCTGTTTTTT.

This clone rates as medium-sized (0.01 to 0.1%). The CDR3 DNA reads TGTGCCAGCAGTGACTCGATAGGGGGGGGGAATGAGCAGTTCTTC. Translation: CASSDSIGGGNEQFF. The chain recombines TRBV6-4 with TRBJ2-1; tentatively, D is TRBD2 (7 bases). Between the trimmed V and J ends, which lost 0 bases and 7 bases, there was a span of 13 bases. Germline-derived CDR1 and CDR2 are MRHNA and SNTAGT. There are 15 residues in the CDR3.

The chain combines TRBV5-1 with TRBJ2-5, with D uncertain. The DNA end favors TRBJ2-7, so the J call may be wrong. The CDR3 length is 14 residues. Germline V gives CDR1 SGHRS, CDR2 YFSETQ. The CDR3 loop is CASSLAISGHEQYF. CDR3 sequence (DNA): TGCGCCAGCAGCTTGGCCATTTCAGGCCACGAGCAGTACTTC.

V and J are TRBV20-1 and TRBJ2-5, with D hard to call. This CDR3 region has 10 residues. V gave up 3 bases and J gave up 5 bases, with 4 bases separating them. Germline values: CDR1 DFQATT, CDR2 SNEGSKA (reference sequence). The CDR3 reads CSARVETQYF. DNA of the CDR3: TGCAGTGCTAGGGTGGAGACCCAGTACTTC.

This chain links TRBV7-2 with TRBJ1-6; D possibly corresponds to TRBD1 (6 bases). Germline V gives CDR1 SGHTA, CDR2 FQGNSA. V shed 4 bases and J shed 7 bases, with 14 bases lying between them. The CDR3 runs 15 residues. The CDR3 DNA is TGTGCCAGCAGCTACCTGGACAGTTCCAATTCACCCCTCCACTTT. It yields the protein CASSYLDSSNSPLHF. The variable domain in full, with the rest retrieved from reference TRBV7-2 and TRBJ1-6, is GAGVSQSPSNKVTEKGKDVELRCDPISGHTALYWYRQSLGQGLEFLIYFQGNSAPDKSGLPSDRFSAERTGGSVSTLTIQRTQQEDSAVYLCASSYLDSSNSPLHFGNGTRLTVT.

V usage is TRBV27 and J usage is TRBJ2-7; D is perhaps TRBD1 (6 bases). The ends were cut back, 2 bases at V and 3 bases at J, with 14 bases in the middle. CDR1 and CDR2 (germline): MNHEY, SMNVEV (reference sequence). This CDR3 has 15 residues. The CDR3 nucleotides read TGTGCCAGCAGTTTACAAGGCAGGGGCAACTACGAGCAGTACTTC. This codes for CASSLQGRGNYEQYF.

The chain has TRBV4-2 and TRBJ1-1; possible D gene TRBD1, 5 bases. Trimming shortened V by 1 base and J by 8 bases, and 11 bases separated the two germline ends. CDR3 length: 13 amino acids. Germline V lookup: CDR1 LGHNA, CDR2 YNFKEQ. Here the CDR3 reads CASSQVGEGEAFF. CDR3 bases: TGTGCCAGCAGCCAAGTGGGGGAGGGGGAAGCTTTCTTT.

This clone has a handful of counts. The chain employs TRBV27 and TRBJ2-1, with TRBD1 matching 8 bases. With V trimmed by 3 bases and J by 9 bases, 4 bases remained unmatched. The CDR3 is 13 residues long. Per the germline V gene, CDR1 is MNHEY and CDR2 is SMNVEV (reference sequence). The CDR3 DNA reads TGTGCCAGCAGTTTTAGACAGGGGACTGAGCAGTTCTTC. This gives the protein CASSFRQGTEQFF.

This chain uses TRBV19 with TRBJ1-1; D unresolved. This CDR3 comprises 14 residues. CDR1 and CDR2 from the germline V gene are LNHDA and SQIVND (reference sequence). Trimming removed 5 bases at V and 0 bases at J, with 10 bases between. The DNA for the CDR3 is TGTGCCAGTAGTCTCCCGCCGCTGAACACTGAAGCTTTCTTT. This encodes CASSLPPLNTEAFF.

The chain recombines TRBV28 with TRBJ1-1, with 12 bases identical to TRBD1. The V gene's germline CDR1 is MDHEN and CDR2 SYDVKM. This CDR3 region has 18 residues. V lost 3 bases, J lost 10 bases, and 18 bases stayed unmatched. CDR3 coding DNA: TGTGCCAGCAGTTTTCTCCTTCCGGGACAGGGGGCCAACTGGCGAGCTTTCTTT. Translating gives CASSFLLPGQGANWRAFF.

The J gene is TRBJ2-5, the V gene TRBV7-2; TRBD2 matches 9 bases. TRBJ2-7 explains the end of the DNA better; the J call may be wrong. CDR3 length: 14 residues. The germline V gene encodes CDR1 SGHTA and CDR2 FQGNSA. This CDR3 is CASTLAGNSYEQYF. CDR3 nucleotide sequence: TGTGCCAGCACCCTAGCGGGGAACTCCTACGAGCAGTACTTC.

This rearrangement joins TRBV5-6 to TRBJ1-6, with 7 bases identical to TRBD1. The J segment lost 5 bases and the V segment lost 4 bases, leaving 6 bases of the junction unmatched. This CDR3 has 15 amino acids. Germline V gives CDR1 SGHDT, CDR2 YYEEEE. The CDR3 sequence: CASSGGGTDNSPLHF. CDR3 bases: TGTGCCAGCAGCGGGGGCGGGACAGATAATTCACCCCTCCACTTT.

This clone was seen only once. The chain uses TRBV6-6 and TRBJ1-1; TRBD1 might be the D (5 bases). V lost 2 bases to trimming and J lost 0 bases, with 13 bases between them. The CDR3 covers 16 residues. The germline CDR1 and CDR2 sequences are MNHNY and SVGAGI (reference sequence). In nucleotides, the CDR3 is TGTGCCAGCAGTTACGGAATACAGGCTCTGAACACTGAAGCTTTCTTT. Its protein is CASSYGIQALNTEAFF.

This rearrangement joins TRBV19 to TRBJ2-1; 7 bases fit TRBD2. Germline V gives CDR1 LNHDA, CDR2 SQIVND (reference sequence). The ends lost 7 bases at V and 4 bases at J; junction bases unmatched: 7. This CDR3 spans 14 amino acids. CDR3 in DNA: TGTGCCAGTACTGCGGGAGAAACTTACAATGAGCAGTTCTTC. Amino acids: CASTAGETYNEQFF.